These 25 T cell receptor beta chains originate from one sample sequenced in a study of T cells in Graves' hyperthyroidism and ophthalmopathy. Amplified TCR beta CDR3 regions derived from RNA transcripts. Researchers ran a first-round RT-PCR on the TCR CDR3 using the HTBI primer set. One entry per CDR3 protein results from TCRdb running MiXCR on the multiplex PCR reads. The sample has some 580,000 distinct CDR3 sequences; about 16% are singletons. The sequencing sample was made of blood. The receptors were sampled from a woman aged 40 to 50 with Graves' ophthalmopathy.

This clonotype occurred many times. V gene TRBV15 combines with J gene TRBJ1-5, with TRBD1 matching over 9 bases. J lost 3 bases, V lost 2 bases, and 2 bases had no gene match. The CDR3 extends over 15 amino acids. Germline V gene data show CDR1 as LNHNV and CDR2 as YYDKDF (reference sequence). The CDR3 loop reads CATSRRTGVNQPQHF. The DNA for the CDR3 is TGTGCCACCAGCAGAAGGACAGGGGTCAATCAGCCCCAGCATTTT.

The V call is TRBV29-1, the J call TRBJ2-1; the match to TRBD1 covers 9 bases. CDR3 length: 17 amino acids. Germline V gene data show CDR1 as SQVTM and CDR2 as ANQGSEA. The trim removed 6 bases at V and 4 bases at J, leaving 16 bases unmatched. The CDR3 region has the DNA TGCAGCGTCTCAGGAGGGGGTACAGGGGGCAAATACAATGAGCAGTTCTTC. Its translation: CSVSGGGTGGKYNEQFF.

This clonotype occurred many times. V usage is TRBV2 and J usage is TRBJ2-7, with a possible D match to TRBD1 (5 bases). Germline values: CDR1 SNHLY, CDR2 FYNNEI. The CDR3 is 16 residues long. The V and J ends lost 5 bases and 2 bases respectively, with 19 bases between them. The DNA for the CDR3 is TGTGCCAGCAGTCCCAATTTCGACAGAGCCCCCTACGAGCAGTACTTC. It encodes CASSPNFDRAPYEQYF.

This clonotype showed up many times. The chain combines TRBV12-3 or TRBV12-4 with TRBJ2-7; D might be TRBD1 (6 bases). The CDR3 spans 12 residues. V lost 3 bases and J lost 6, with 9 bases in between. CDR3 bases: TGTGCCAGCAGTTTCTTACAGGGCGAGCAGTACTTC. Its protein product is CASSFLQGEQYF.

The gene calls are TRBV7-2 and TRBJ1-3; tentative D call: TRBD1 (6 bases). Trimming removed 3 bases at V and 0 bases at J, with 9 bases between. CDR1 SGHTA and CDR2 FQGNSA come from the germline V gene. The CDR3 sequence is 15 residues long. The CDR3 DNA sequence: TGTGCCAGCAGCTTGCAGGGGAGCTCTGGAAACACCATATATTTT. It specifies CASSLQGSSGNTIYF.

This clonotype was found many times. The V and J genes are TRBV11-2 and TRBJ2-5, with no clear D. Trimming stripped 3 bases from V and 3 bases from J, with 5 bases between. In germline, CDR1 is SGHAT, CDR2 FQNNGV. This CDR3 region has 12 residues. CDR3 amino acids: CASSLVEETQYF. CDR3 coding DNA: TGTGCCAGCAGCTTGGTCGAAGAGACCCAGTACTTC.

This clonotype has at least ten counts. The chain couples TRBV11-2 to TRBJ2-1; TRBD2 aligns across 15 bases. The germline V gene has CDR1 SGHAT and CDR2 FQNNGV. With 6 bases clipped from V and 2 bases from J, the junction kept 2 bases outside the gene matches. This CDR3 contains 16 residues. DNA of the CDR3: TGTGCCAGCAGGGGACTAGCGGGGGGTACCTACAATGAGCAGTTCTTC. It translates to CASRGLAGGTYNEQFF.

V gene TRBV5-4 combines with J gene TRBJ1-1, with D uncertain. The CDR3 sequence is 16 residues long. Germline V lookup: CDR1 SGHNT, CDR2 YYREEE (reference sequence). With 0 bases removed from V and 0 bases from J, the gap between germline ends came to 12 bases. For the CDR3, the DNA is TGTGCCAGCAGCTTGGAAGTCCAAACATTGAACACTGAAGCTTTCTTT. It specifies CASSLEVQTLNTEAFF.

The chain uses TRBV27 and TRBJ1-5; 8 bases are a match to TRBD1. The CDR3 is 14 residues long. Losses at the gene ends were 3 bases for V and 4 bases for J; bases not matched to a gene: 2. Germline V lookup: CDR1 MNHEY, CDR2 SMNVEV (reference sequence). DNA of the CDR3: TGTGCCAGCAGTTTCCAGGGGGCGAATCAGCCCCAGCATTTT. Its translation: CASSFQGANQPQHF.

This clonotype was observed many times. The chain is built from TRBV7-9 and TRBJ2-1; D uncertain. Germline V lookup: CDR1 SEHNR, CDR2 FQNEAQ (reference sequence). Between the trimmed V and J ends, which lost 0 bases and 4 bases, there was a span of 13 bases. This CDR3 contains 16 residues. CDR3 DNA: TGTGCCAGCAGCTTAGCGCTTTTGACTGGTTACAATGAGCAGTTCTTC. It is translated as CASSLALLTGYNEQFF.

This clonotype was seen ten or more times. This sequence joins TRBV2 and TRBJ2-7, with TRBD1 matching 9 bases. The junction had 5 bases not matched to a gene; V was cut back by 11 bases and J by 0 bases. Germline V lookup: CDR1 SNHLY, CDR2 FYNNEI. This CDR3 comprises 13 residues. The CDR3 reads CAGRGQGSYEQYF. The DNA of the CDR3 is TGTGCCGGAAGGGGACAGGGCTCCTACGAGCAGTACTTC. The full variable domain, its missing parts supplied by reference TRBV2 and TRBJ2-7, is EPEVTQTPSHQVTQMGQEVILRCVPISNHLYFYWYRQILGQKVEFLVSFYNNEISEKSEIFDDQFSVERPDGSNFTLKIRSTKLEDSAMYFCAGRGQGSYEQYFGPGTRLTVT.

This clonotype was picked up a small number of times. The chain recombines TRBV7-2 with TRBJ1-3; D is possibly TRBD1 (6 bases). CDR3 size: 15 residues. Trimming stripped 5 bases from V and 2 bases from J, with 13 bases between. Germline CDR1 is SGHTA and CDR2 is FQGNSA. The DNA of the CDR3 is TGTGCCAGCAGCCTTACCCGGACAGCTGGAAACACCATATATTTT. Its translation is CASSLTRTAGNTIYF.

This clonotype was observed a few times. The chain carries TRBV6-1 and TRBJ1-1, with no clear D. V was cut by 7 bases and J by 5 bases, with 17 bases left in between. The CDR3 extends over 14 amino acids. Germline V gene lookup returns CDR1 MNHNS and CDR2 SASEGT. The DNA of the CDR3 is TGTGCCAGCACCGACGCCGGGCGACGGACTGAAGCTTTCTTT. Translating it yields CASTDAGRRTEAFF.

This clonotype was observed at least ten times. The chain couples TRBV9 to TRBJ1-1; maybe TRBD1 (5 bases). In germline, CDR1 is SGDLS, CDR2 YYNGEE. V lost 3 bases and J 3 bases, leaving 12 bases between the germline ends. The CDR3 totals 14 residues. The CDR3 DNA reads TGTGCCAGCAGCGCACAGGAGTCGGACACTGAAGCTTTCTTT. Protein product: CASSAQESDTEAFF. The whole variable domain, filled in from reference TRBV9 and TRBJ1-1, reads DSGVTQTPKHLITATGQRVTLRCSPRSGDLSVYWYQQSLDQGLQFLIQYYNGEERAKGNILERFSAQQFPDLHSELNLSSLELGDSALYFCASSAQESDTEAFFGQGTRLTVV.

This clonotype has a handful of counts. A much larger clone sits a single nucleotide away, making a read error possible. The chain joins TRBV5-1 to TRBJ2-2; TRBD1 matches at 7 bases. The germline CDR1 and CDR2 sequences are SGHRS and YFSETQ. The length of the CDR3 is 15 residues. CDR3 amino acids: CASGRQGVDTGELVF. The CDR3 coding sequence is TGCGCCAGCGGGAGACAGGGTGTTGACACCGGGGAGCTGGTTTTT.

The rearrangement uses TRBV24-1 and TRBJ2-5; D gene uncertain. The length of the CDR3 is 14 residues. Germline lookup yields CDR1 KGHDR and CDR2 SFDVKD. Between the trimmed V and J ends, which lost 3 bases and 1 base, there was a span of 8 bases. Here the CDR3 DNA reads TGTGCCACCAGTGATCCGAGAGTCCAAGAGACCCAGTACTTC. This codes for CATSDPRVQETQYF.

This clonotype was observed many times. V is TRBV20-1 and J is TRBJ2-3, with TRBD2 identical over 8 bases. Trimming at V came to 0 bases and at J to 5 bases, leaving 7 bases not matched to a gene. The CDR3 is 15 residues long. The germline CDR1 and CDR2 sequences are DFQATT and SNEGSKA (reference sequence). CDR3 in amino acids: CSARDRGGIVDTQYF. CDR3 nucleotides: TGCAGTGCTAGAGATCGCGGGGGGATAGTAGATACGCAGTATTTT.

With respect to this clonotype: A much larger clone is a single base away; this may be a read error. The chain couples TRBV6-5 to TRBJ1-5, with TRBD1 identical over 8 bases. CDR3 length: 15 residues. Germline loops: CDR1 MNHEY, CDR2 SVGAGI. J gave up 5 bases and V 4 bases, and 7 bases lay outside the gene matches. The CDR3 sequence is CASSWTGTFHQPQHF. The CDR3 DNA is TGTGCCAGCAGTTGGACAGGGACCTTTCATCAGCCCCAGCATTTT.

This clonotype was observed at least ten times. This chain joins TRBV28 and TRBJ2-7; TRBD1 matches at 7 bases. V lost 6 bases and J lost 5; bases outside the gene matches: 7. The CDR3 is made up of 13 amino acids. Germline V gene lookup returns CDR1 MDHEN and CDR2 SYDVKM. DNA of the CDR3: TGTGCCAGCAGCTCAGGGGGTAAACACGAGCAGTACTTC. It codes for CASSSGGKHEQYF.

The chain carries TRBV28 and TRBJ1-1; D not resolved. V was trimmed by 2 bases and J by 4 bases, leaving 14 bases between them. The CDR3 loop spans 15 amino acids. Germline V gene sequence: CDR1 MDHEN, CDR2 SYDVKM. CDR3 residues: CASSLAPAKSTEAFF. The CDR3 bases are TGTGCCAGCAGTTTAGCCCCTGCCAAGAGCACTGAAGCTTTCTTT.

This clonotype was observed at least ten times. The chain employs TRBV11-2 and TRBJ1-2; D might be TRBD1 (5 bases). V lost 5 bases and J lost 7, with 14 bases in between. This CDR3 has 13 residues. Germline V gene lookup returns CDR1 SGHAT and CDR2 FQNNGV. Here the CDR3 reads CASSRVGVPGYTF. DNA for the CDR3: TGTGCCAGCAGCCGGGTGGGGGTTCCTGGCTACACCTTC.

This clonotype was detected many times. This chain links TRBV13 with TRBJ1-2, with D possibly matching TRBD1 (6 bases). The CDR3 has 15 amino acids. V was cut by 0 bases and J by 2 bases, with 10 bases left in between. The germline gives CDR1 PRHDT, CDR2 FYEKMQ (reference sequence). CDR3 bases: TGTGCCAGCAGCTTAGGGGGGGCGGCCAACTATGGCTACACCTTC. This encodes CASSLGGAANYGYTF. Full variable domain (outside the CDR3, taken from reference TRBV13 and TRBJ1-2): AAGVIQSPRHLIKEKRETATLKCYPIPRHDTVYWYQQGPGQDPQFLISFYEKMQSDKGSIPDRFSAQQFSDYHSELNMSSLELGDSALYFCASSLGGAANYGYTFGSGTRLTVV.

In its sample, this clonotype was seen many times. This sequence joins TRBV27 and TRBJ2-1; 14 bases match TRBD2. V dropped 2 bases and J dropped 8; count of bases not matched to a gene: 14. The CDR3 has 19 amino acids. Germline lookup yields CDR1 MNHEY and CDR2 SMNVEV (reference sequence). Here the CDR3 DNA reads TGTGCCAGCAGTTTAATCCGGGGGGGACTAGCGGGAGTCGGGGATGAGCAGTTCTTC. Protein product: CASSLIRGGLAGVGDEQFF.

This clonotype turned up a few times. This chain connects TRBV4-2 to TRBJ2-1; 13 nucleotides align to TRBD2. The germline gives CDR1 LGHNA, CDR2 YNFKEQ. With 4 bases clipped from V and 10 bases from J, the junction kept 13 bases outside the gene matches. This CDR3 spans 17 amino acids. CDR3 loop: CASSRQAGLAGDREQFF. DNA of the CDR3: TGTGCCAGCAGCCGGCAGGCAGGACTAGCGGGAGATCGGGAGCAGTTCTTC.

In the case of this clonotype: The germline gene is not matched at one end of the junction; a read error may be the cause. This chain links TRBV9 with TRBJ1-6; D perhaps matches TRBD1 (5 bases). Germline V gene data show CDR1 as SGDLS and CDR2 as YYNGEE. CDR3 length equals 17 residues. The CDR3 spells CASSERGGGSYNSPLYF. The CDR3 DNA follows: TGTGCCAGCAGCGAGAGGGGCGGTGGCTCCTATAATTCACCCCTCTACTTT.